The 14 T cell receptor beta chains in this list originate from one sample, sequenced in a study of somatic mutations in cytotoxic T cells in rheumatoid arthritis. Only in-frame clones appear in the TCRdb table, and some are missing; sequencing was by immunoSEQ multiplex PCR. The sample has more than 15,000 clones; approximately 67% are singletons. The specimen sequenced was CD8+ T cells sorted from blood. These receptors were taken from an adult with rheumatoid arthritis.

The chain is built from TRBV4-2 and TRBJ2-7, with a weak D call TRBD2 (5 bases). The V gene's germline CDR1 is LGHNA and CDR2 YNFKEQ. Trimming removed 4 bases from V and 7 bases from J, with 11 bases in between. This CDR3 spans 12 amino acids. Here the CDR3 DNA reads TGTGCCAGCAGCCCCCCCGGGGTGGAGCAGTACTTC. Translating gives CASSPPGVEQYF.

In this sample, this clone turned up a few times. V usage is TRBV9 and J usage is TRBJ2-7, with D tentatively TRBD2 (6 bases). Trimming took 3 bases from V and 6 from J, leaving 13 bases between them. CDR1 and CDR2 from the germline V gene are SGDLS and YYNGEE. The CDR3 extends over 13 amino acids. The CDR3 region is CASSGGEWGEQYF. CDR3 bases: TGTGCCAGCAGCGGGGGGGAATGGGGCGAGCAGTACTTC.

This clone appeared a single time. The J gene is TRBJ2-7, the V gene TRBV9; D is perhaps TRBD2 (6 bases). This CDR3 comprises 12 residues. Trimming took 4 bases from V and 5 from J, leaving 10 bases between them. The V gene's germline CDR1 is SGDLS and CDR2 YYNGEE. The CDR3 nucleotides read TGTGCCAGCAGCCGGGACTCAGACGAGCAGTACTTC. It is translated as CASSRDSDEQYF.

The chain carries TRBV6-1 and TRBJ2-7; D tentatively fits TRBD1 or TRBD2 (5 bases each). From germline, CDR1 is MNHNS and CDR2 SASEGT. V was clipped by 0 bases and J by 6 bases, with 6 bases between them. This CDR3 spans 12 amino acids. The CDR3 coding sequence is TGTGCCAGCAGTGAAGCGGGGGTCGAGCAGTACTTC. Its translation is CASSEAGVEQYF.

This clone was detected a few times. The V and J genes are TRBV27 and TRBJ2-3, with D maybe TRBD2 (6 bases). The CDR3 consists of 16 residues. V was clipped by 2 bases and J by 4 bases, with 16 bases between them. CDR1 is MNHEY, CDR2 SMNVEV, per germline (reference sequence). CDR3 protein: CASSLGAGLSSDTQYF. The CDR3 region has the DNA TGTGCCAGCAGTTTAGGGGCGGGGCTGAGTTCAGATACGCAGTATTTT.

The chain has TRBV9 and TRBJ1-4, with D hard to call. In germline, CDR1 is SGDLS, CDR2 YYNGEE. This CDR3 comprises 14 residues. Deletions cut 0 bases from V and 6 bases from J, with 9 bases between. This CDR3 reads CASSVAGLDEKLFF. For the CDR3, the DNA is TGTGCCAGCAGCGTAGCTGGGTTGGATGAAAAACTGTTTTTT. The full variable domain, rest sourced from reference TRBV9 and TRBJ1-4, is DSGVTQTPKHLITATGQRVTLRCSPRSGDLSVYWYQQSLDQGLQFLIQYYNGEERAKGNILERFSAQQFPDLHSELNLSSLELGDSALYFCASSVAGLDEKLFFGSGTQLSVL.

This chain joins TRBV28 and TRBJ2-1; unclear D gene. This CDR3 region has 11 residues. Between the trimmed V and J ends, which lost 5 bases and 8 bases, there was a span of 7 bases. The germline V gene encodes CDR1 MDHEN and CDR2 SYDVKM. The CDR3 sequence: CASSPYDEQFF. The DNA for the CDR3 is TGTGCCAGCAGTCCCTATGATGAGCAGTTCTTC.

The V gene is TRBV6-4, the J gene TRBJ2-1; 11 bases fit TRBD2. Looked up from germline, CDR1 is MRHNA and CDR2 is SNTAGT. This CDR3 contains 16 residues. Germline trimming cut 7 bases from V and 7 bases from J; bases unmatched to any gene: 12. The CDR3 sequence: CASILVAGGPINEQFF. CDR3 DNA: TGTGCCAGCATCCTCGTAGCGGGGGGGCCGATTAATGAGCAGTTCTTC.

The gene calls are TRBV6-5 and TRBJ2-7; TRBD2 matches 7 bases. V lost 6 bases to trimming and J lost 7 bases; unmatched junction nucleotides: 3. Per germline, CDR1 MNHEY and CDR2 SVGAGI. The CDR3 loop spans 11 amino acids. CDR3 residues: CASSLGGEQYF. The CDR3 nucleotides read TGTGCCAGCAGCTTGGGGGGGGAGCAGTACTTC.

V is TRBV2 and J is TRBJ2-5; a weak D match, TRBD1 (6 bases). The CDR3 has 13 residues. Trimming cost V 8 bases and J 5 bases, with 15 bases left between them. From germline, CDR1 is SNHLY and CDR2 FYNNEI. The CDR3 coding sequence is TGTGCCAGCGGCTACAGGGTTGGGGAGACCCAGTACTTC. Its protein is CASGYRVGETQYF.

The V call is TRBV5-1, the J call TRBJ2-1; D is unclear. The germline V and J ends were trimmed by 2 bases and 5 bases, with 5 bases remaining between them. The germline V gene encodes CDR1 SGHRS and CDR2 YFSETQ. The length of the CDR3 is 12 residues. CDR3: CASSLSDNEQFF. The DNA of the CDR3 is TGCGCCAGCAGCTTATCAGACAATGAGCAGTTCTTC.

The genes are TRBV6-5 and TRBJ2-7; D unclear. Trimming took 2 bases from V and 3 from J, leaving 8 bases between them. CDR1 is MNHEY and CDR2 is SVGAGI in the germline V gene. The CDR3 consists of 13 residues. CDR3 bases: TGTGCCAGCAGTTACGAAGAGAACTACGAGCAGTACTTC. Translating gives CASSYEENYEQYF.

This chain uses TRBV30 with TRBJ1-1; 9 nucleotides align to TRBD1. Per germline, CDR1 GTSNPN and CDR2 SVGIG (reference sequence). CDR3 length: 15 residues. J was trimmed by 2 bases and V by 4 bases; bases with no gene match: 8. The CDR3 protein is CAWTNPGQGNTEAFF. In nucleotides, the CDR3 is TGTGCCTGGACAAATCCGGGACAGGGAAACACTGAAGCTTTCTTT.

The J gene is TRBJ1-5, the V gene TRBV10-1, with 8 bases identical to TRBD1. The CDR3 spans 16 residues. Per the germline V gene, CDR1 is WNHNN and CDR2 is SYGVQD (reference sequence). V trimming: 2 bases; J trimming: 0 bases; junction bases outside the gene matches: 3. The CDR3 loop reads CASSEIQGVSNQPQHF. The CDR3 DNA reads as TGCGCCAGCAGTGAGATACAGGGGGTTAGCAATCAGCCCCAGCATTTT.